The 5 T cell receptor beta chains given below trace back to one sample, sequenced in a study of T cells in Graves' hyperthyroidism and ophthalmopathy. Amplified TCR beta CDR3 regions derived from RNA transcripts. With the HTBI primer set, the TCR CDR3 went through a first round of RT-PCR. From the multiplex PCR reads, TCRdb called clonotypes with MiXCR, one entry per CDR3 protein. The repertoire consists of almost 600,000 distinct CDR3 sequences, with around 13% occurring once and the leading ten covering more than 4.5%. The material sequenced was blood. The receptors derive from a woman aged 25 to 39 with Graves' hyperthyroidism that later progressed to Graves' ophthalmopathy.

This clonotype was recorded a few times. The J gene is TRBJ1-2, the V gene TRBV29-1, with D perhaps TRBD1 (6 bases). The CDR3 totals 12 residues. V lost 3 bases and J 4 bases, leaving 9 bases between the germline ends. Germline CDR1 SQVTM, CDR2 ANQGSEA. The CDR3 DNA is TGCAGCGTTGATACGGGGGCCTATGGCTACACCTTC. Translating gives CSVDTGAYGYTF. Variable domain in full (rest from reference TRBV29-1 and TRBJ1-2): SAVISQKPSRDICQRGTSLTIQCQVDSQVTMMFWYRQQPGQSLTLIATANQGSEATYESGFVIDKFPISRPNLTFSTLTVSNMSPEDSSIYLCSVDTGAYGYTFGSGTRLTVV.

This clonotype came up a few times. The rearrangement links TRBV12-5 to TRBJ2-7; 13 positions match TRBD2. With V trimmed by 0 bases and J by 0 bases, 11 bases remained unmatched. CDR1 is LGHNT, CDR2 FRNRAP, per germline. This CDR3 has 20 residues. CDR3 coding DNA: TGTGCTAGTGGTTTGGTACTGGGGACTAGCGGGATCCCGGACTCCTACGAGCAGTACTTC. This gives the protein CASGLVLGTSGIPDSYEQYF.

The chain combines TRBV15 with TRBJ2-3, with TRBD2 identical over 7 bases. The length of the CDR3 is 15 residues. CDR1 and CDR2 from the germline V gene are LNHNV and YYDKDF (reference sequence). Germline trimming cut 5 bases from V and 9 bases from J; bases unmatched to any gene: 14. The CDR3 DNA is TGTGCCACCAGCCCGACGACTAGCTGGATTCCCACGCAGTATTTT. Translation: CATSPTTSWIPTQYF.

The sample holds many counts of this clonotype. The chain uses TRBV20-1 and TRBJ1-2, with D tentatively TRBD1 (5 bases). Trimming took off 5 bases at V and 3 bases at J, with 13 bases between the two ends. The germline V gene encodes CDR1 DFQATT and CDR2 SNEGSKA (reference sequence). CDR3 length equals 13 residues. The DNA of the CDR3 is TGCAGTGCTCAGGGTCGATTCCACTATGGCTACACCTTC. It codes for CSAQGRFHYGYTF.

The chain is built from TRBV29-1 and TRBJ2-1; the match to TRBD2 covers 10 bases. The V gene end was trimmed by 7 bases and the J gene end by 10 bases; junction bases not matched to a gene: 10. In germline, CDR1 is SQVTM, CDR2 ANQGSEA. This CDR3 is built from 13 residues. The CDR3 sequence is CSDALAGVNEQFF. The CDR3 DNA reads TGCAGCGACGCCCTAGCGGGAGTAAACGAGCAGTTCTTC.